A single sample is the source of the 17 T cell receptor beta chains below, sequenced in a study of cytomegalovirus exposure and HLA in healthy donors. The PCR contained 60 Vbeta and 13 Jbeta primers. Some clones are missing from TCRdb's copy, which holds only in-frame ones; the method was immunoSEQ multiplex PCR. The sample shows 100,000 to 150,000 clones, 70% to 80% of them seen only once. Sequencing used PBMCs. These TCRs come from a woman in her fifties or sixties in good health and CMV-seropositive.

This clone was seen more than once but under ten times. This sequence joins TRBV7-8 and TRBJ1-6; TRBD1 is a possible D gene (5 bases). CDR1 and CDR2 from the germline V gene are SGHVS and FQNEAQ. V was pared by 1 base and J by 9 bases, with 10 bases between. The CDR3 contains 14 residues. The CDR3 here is CASSLDRTTSPLHF. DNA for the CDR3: TGTGCCAGCAGCTTAGACAGGACGACTTCACCCCTCCACTTT.

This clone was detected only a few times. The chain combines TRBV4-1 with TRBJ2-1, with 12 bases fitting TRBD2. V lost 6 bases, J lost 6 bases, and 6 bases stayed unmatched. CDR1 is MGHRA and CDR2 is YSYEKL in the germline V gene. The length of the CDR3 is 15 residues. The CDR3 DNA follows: TGCGCCAGCAGGACCGGACTAGCGGGATCCAATGAGCAGTTCTTC. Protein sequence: CASRTGLAGSNEQFF.

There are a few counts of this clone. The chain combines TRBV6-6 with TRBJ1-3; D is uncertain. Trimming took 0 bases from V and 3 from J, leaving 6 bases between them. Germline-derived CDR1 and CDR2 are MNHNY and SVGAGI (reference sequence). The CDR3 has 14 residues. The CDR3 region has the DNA TGTGCCAGCAGTTACTCGTTCGGTGGAAACACCATATATTTT. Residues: CASSYSFGGNTIYF.

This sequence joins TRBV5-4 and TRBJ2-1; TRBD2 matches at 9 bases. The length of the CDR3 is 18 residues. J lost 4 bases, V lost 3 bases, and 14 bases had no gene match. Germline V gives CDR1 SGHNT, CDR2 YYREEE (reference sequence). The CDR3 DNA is TGTGCCAGCAGCTCAAAGGGACCCCTAGCGGGGCGTTACAATGAGCAGTTCTTC. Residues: CASSSKGPLAGRYNEQFF. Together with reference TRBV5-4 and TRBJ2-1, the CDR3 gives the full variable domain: ETGVTQSPTHLIKTRGQQVTLRCSSQSGHNTVSWYQQALGQGPQFIFQYYREEENGRGNFPPRFSGLQFPNYSSELNVNALELDDSALYLCASSSKGPLAGRYNEQFFGPGTRLTVL.

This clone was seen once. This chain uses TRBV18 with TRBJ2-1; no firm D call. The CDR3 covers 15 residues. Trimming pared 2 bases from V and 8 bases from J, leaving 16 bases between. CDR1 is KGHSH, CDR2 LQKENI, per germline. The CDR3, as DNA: TGTGCCAGCTCACCAGAGACTCTACCCAGCGATGAGCAGTTCTTC. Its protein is CASSPETLPSDEQFF.

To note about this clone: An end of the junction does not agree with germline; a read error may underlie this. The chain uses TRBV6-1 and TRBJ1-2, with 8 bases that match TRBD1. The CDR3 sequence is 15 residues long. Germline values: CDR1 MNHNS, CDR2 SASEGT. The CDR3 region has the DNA TGTGCCGGCAGTCCTGCGGGCAGGGGGCCCTATGGCTACACCTTC. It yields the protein CAGSPAGRGPYGYTF.

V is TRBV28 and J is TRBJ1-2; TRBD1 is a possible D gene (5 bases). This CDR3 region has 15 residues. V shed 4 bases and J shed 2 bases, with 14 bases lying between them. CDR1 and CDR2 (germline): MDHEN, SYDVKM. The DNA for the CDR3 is TGTGCCAGCAGTTCGATAGGGGATAGCAACTATGGCTACACCTTC. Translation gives CASSSIGDSNYGYTF.

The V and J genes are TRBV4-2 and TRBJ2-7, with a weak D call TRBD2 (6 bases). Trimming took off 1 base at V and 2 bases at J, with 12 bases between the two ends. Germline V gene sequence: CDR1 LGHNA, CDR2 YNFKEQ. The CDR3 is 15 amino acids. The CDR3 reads CASSQGLGGAYEQYF. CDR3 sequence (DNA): TGTGCCAGCAGCCAAGGTCTAGGAGGGGCCTACGAGCAGTACTTC.

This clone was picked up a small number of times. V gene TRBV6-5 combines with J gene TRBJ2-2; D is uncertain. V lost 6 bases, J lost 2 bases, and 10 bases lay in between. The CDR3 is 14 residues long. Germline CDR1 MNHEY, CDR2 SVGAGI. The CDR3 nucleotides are TGTGCCAGCAGGCAAGAAGCAAACACCGGGGAGCTGTTTTTT. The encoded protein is CASRQEANTGELFF.

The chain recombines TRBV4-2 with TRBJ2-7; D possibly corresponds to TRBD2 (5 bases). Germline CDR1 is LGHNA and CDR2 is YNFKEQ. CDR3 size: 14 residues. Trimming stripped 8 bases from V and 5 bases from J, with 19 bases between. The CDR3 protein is CASGRLRGGHEQYF. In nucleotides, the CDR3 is TGTGCCAGCGGCAGGCTTCGGGGTGGCCACGAGCAGTACTTC.

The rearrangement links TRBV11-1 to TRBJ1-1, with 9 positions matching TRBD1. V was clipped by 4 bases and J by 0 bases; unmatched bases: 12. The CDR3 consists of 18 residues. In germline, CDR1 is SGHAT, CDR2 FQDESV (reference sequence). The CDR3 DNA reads TGTGCCAGCAGCTCCGGTCAGCCGGGACAGGGACTGAACACTGAAGCTTTCTTT. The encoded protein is CASSSGQPGQGLNTEAFF. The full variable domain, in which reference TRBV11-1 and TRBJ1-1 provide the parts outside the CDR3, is EAEVAQSPRYKITEKSQAVAFWCDPISGHATLYWYRQILGQGPELLVQFQDESVVDDSQLPKDRFSAERLKGVDSTLKIQPAELGDSAMYLCASSSGQPGQGLNTEAFFGQGTRLTVV.

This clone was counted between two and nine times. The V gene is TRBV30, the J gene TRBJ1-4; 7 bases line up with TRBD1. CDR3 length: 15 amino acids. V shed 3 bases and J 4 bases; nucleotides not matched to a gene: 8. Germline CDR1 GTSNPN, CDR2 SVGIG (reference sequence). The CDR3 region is CAWRPGTALNEKLFF. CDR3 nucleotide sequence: TGTGCCTGGAGACCTGGGACAGCGCTTAATGAAAAACTGTTTTTT.

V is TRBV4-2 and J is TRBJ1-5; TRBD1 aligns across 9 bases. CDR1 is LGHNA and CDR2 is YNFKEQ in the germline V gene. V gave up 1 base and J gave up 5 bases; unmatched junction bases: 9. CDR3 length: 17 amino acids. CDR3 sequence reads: CASSQVRMGQGDQPQHF. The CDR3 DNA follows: TGTGCCAGCAGCCAAGTCAGAATGGGACAGGGAGATCAGCCCCAGCATTTT.

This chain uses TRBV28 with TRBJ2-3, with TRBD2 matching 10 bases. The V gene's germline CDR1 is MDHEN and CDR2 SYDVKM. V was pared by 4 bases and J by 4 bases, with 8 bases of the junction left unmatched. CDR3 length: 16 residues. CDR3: CASSSSGGAGADTQYF. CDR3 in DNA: TGTGCCAGCAGTTCCAGCGGGGGGGCAGGCGCAGATACGCAGTATTTT.

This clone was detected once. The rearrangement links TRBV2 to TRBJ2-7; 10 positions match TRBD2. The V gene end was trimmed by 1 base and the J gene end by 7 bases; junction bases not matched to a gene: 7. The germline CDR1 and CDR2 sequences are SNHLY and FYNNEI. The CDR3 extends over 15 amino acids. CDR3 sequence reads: CASSEVLAGAGEQYF. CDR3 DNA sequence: TGTGCCAGCAGTGAAGTGCTAGCGGGAGCTGGGGAGCAGTACTTC.

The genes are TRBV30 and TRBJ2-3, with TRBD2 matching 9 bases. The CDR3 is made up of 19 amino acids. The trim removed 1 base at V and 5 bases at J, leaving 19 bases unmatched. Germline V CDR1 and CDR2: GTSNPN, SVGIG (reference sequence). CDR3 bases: TGTGCCTGGAGTGCGGAAGGTTGGGGGCTAGCGGGGCGGGGAGATACGCAGTATTTT. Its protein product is CAWSAEGWGLAGRGDTQYF. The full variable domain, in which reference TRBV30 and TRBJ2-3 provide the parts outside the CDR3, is SQTIHQWPATLVQPVGSPLSLECTVEGTSNPNLYWYRQAAGRGLQLLFYSVGIGQISSEVPQNLSASRPQDRQFILSSKKLLLSDSGFYLCAWSAEGWGLAGRGDTQYFGPGTRLTVL.

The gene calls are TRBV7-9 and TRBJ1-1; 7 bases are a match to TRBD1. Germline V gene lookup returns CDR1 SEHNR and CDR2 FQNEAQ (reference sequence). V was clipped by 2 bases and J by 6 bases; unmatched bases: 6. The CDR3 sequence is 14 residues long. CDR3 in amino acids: CASSLPSTGAEAFF. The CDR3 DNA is TGTGCCAGCAGCTTACCATCTACAGGGGCTGAAGCTTTCTTT. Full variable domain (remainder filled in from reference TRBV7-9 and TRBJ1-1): DTGVSQNPRHKITKRGQNVTFRCDPISEHNRLYWYRQTLGQGPEFLTYFQNEAQLEKSRLLSDRFSAERPKGSFSTLEIQRTEQGDSAMYLCASSLPSTGAEAFFGQGTRLTVV.